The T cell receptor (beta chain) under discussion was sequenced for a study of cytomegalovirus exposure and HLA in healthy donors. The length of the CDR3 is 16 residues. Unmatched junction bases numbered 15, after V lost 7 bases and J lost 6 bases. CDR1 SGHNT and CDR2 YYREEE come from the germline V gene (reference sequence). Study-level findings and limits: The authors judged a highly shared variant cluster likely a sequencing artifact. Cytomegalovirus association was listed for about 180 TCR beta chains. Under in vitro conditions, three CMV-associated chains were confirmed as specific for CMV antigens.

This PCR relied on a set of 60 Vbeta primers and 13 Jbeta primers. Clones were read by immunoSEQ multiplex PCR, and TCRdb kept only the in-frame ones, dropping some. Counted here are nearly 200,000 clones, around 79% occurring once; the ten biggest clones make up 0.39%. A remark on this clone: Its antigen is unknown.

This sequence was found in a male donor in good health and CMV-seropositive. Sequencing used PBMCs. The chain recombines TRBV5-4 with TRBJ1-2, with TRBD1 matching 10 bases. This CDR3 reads CASRVLLGTGVDGYTF. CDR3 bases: TGTGCCAGCCGCGTCTTATTGGGGACAGGGGTAGATGGCTACACCTTC.